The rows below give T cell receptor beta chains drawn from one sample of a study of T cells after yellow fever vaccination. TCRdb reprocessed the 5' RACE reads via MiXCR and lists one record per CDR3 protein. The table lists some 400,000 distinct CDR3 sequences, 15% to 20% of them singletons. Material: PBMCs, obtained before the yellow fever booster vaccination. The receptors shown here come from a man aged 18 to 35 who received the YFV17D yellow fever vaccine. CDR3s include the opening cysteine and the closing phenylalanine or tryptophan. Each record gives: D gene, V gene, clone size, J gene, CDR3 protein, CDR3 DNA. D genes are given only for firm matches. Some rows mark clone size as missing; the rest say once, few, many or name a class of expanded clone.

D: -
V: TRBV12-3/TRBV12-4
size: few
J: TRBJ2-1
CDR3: CASSFRRGRNEQFF
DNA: TGTGCCAGCAGTTTTAGGCGGGGCCGCAATGAGCAGTTCTTC

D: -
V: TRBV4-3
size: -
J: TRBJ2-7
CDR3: CASSRQQGSEQYF
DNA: TGCGCCAGCAGCCGTCAGCAGGGGAGCGAGCAGTACTTC

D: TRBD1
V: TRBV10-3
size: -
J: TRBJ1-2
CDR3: CAIKLQGAQDYGYTF
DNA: TGTGCCATCAAGCTACAGGGGGCGCAGGACTATGGCTACACCTTC

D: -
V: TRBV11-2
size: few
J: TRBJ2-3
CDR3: CASSLVRTRFTDTQYF
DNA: TGTGCCAGCAGCTTGGTCAGGACCAGGTTCACAGATACGCAGTATTTT

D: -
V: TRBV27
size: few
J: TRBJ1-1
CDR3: CASTKGGTTEAFF
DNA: TGTGCCAGCACCAAAGGGGGGACCACTGAAGCTTTCTTT

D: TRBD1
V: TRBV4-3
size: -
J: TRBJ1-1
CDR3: CASSLGTGETEAFF
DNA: TGCGCCAGCAGCCTCGGGACAGGGGAAACTGAAGCTTTCTTT

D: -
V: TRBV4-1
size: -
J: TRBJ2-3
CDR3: CASSHSGGHTDTQYF
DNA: TGCGCCAGCAGCCACTCGGGGGGCCATACAGATACGCAGTATTTT

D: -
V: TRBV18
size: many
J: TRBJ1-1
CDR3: CASSPPGNTEAFF
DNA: TGTGCCAGCTCACCACCAGGGAACACTGAAGCTTTCTTT

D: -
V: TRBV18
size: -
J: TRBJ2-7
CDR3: CASSPNHLYEQYF
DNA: TGTGCCAGCTCACCAAATCACCTCTACGAGCAGTACTTC

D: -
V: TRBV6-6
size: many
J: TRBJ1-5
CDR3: CASGPSDSNQPQHF
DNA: TGTGCCAGCGGACCCTCGGATAGCAATCAGCCCCAGCATTTT

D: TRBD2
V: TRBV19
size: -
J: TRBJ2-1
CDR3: CASSLAGGLEDEQFF
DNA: TGTGCCAGTAGCCTAGCGGGGGGATTGGAGGATGAGCAGTTCTTC

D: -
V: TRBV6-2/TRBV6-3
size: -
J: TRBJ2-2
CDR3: CASSYKGFGELFF
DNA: TGTGCCAGCAGTTACAAGGGGTTCGGGGAGCTGTTTTTT

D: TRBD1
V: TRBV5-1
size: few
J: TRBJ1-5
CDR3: CASSRYLDRSNQPQHF
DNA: TGCGCCAGCAGTCGCTACCTGGACAGGTCGAATCAGCCCCAGCATTTT

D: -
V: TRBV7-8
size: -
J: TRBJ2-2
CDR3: CASSLAVQLPNTGELFF
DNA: TGTGCCAGCAGCTTAGCGGTCCAACTACCGAACACCGGGGAGCTGTTTTTT

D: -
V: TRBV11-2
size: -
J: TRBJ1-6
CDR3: CASSLLGGSPLHF
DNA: TGTGCCAGCAGCTTGTTGGGGGGTTCACCCCTCCACTTT

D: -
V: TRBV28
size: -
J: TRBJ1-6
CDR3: CASSLSPSTANSPLHF
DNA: TGTGCCAGCAGTTTATCCCCATCGACAGCAAATTCACCCCTCCACTTT

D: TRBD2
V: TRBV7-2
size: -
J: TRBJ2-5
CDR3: CASSFVAGGPGETQYF
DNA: TGTGCCAGCAGCTTCGTCGCGGGGGGGCCTGGGGAGACCCAGTACTTC

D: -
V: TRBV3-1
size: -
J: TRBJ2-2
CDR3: CASSQNVGGELFF
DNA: TGTGCCAGCAGCCAAAACGTCGGCGGGGAGCTGTTTTTT

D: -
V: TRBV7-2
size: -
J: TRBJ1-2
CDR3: CASSPTSGYTF
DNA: TGTGCCAGCAGCCCAACGTCAGGCTACACCTTC

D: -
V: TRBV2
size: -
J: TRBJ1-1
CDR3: CASSLSTEGTEAFF
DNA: TGTGCCAGCAGTCTATCCACGGAGGGCACTGAAGCTTTCTTT

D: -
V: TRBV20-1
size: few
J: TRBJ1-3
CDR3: CSARLDSRNTIYF
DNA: TGCAGTGCTAGATTGGACAGTAGAAACACCATATATTTT

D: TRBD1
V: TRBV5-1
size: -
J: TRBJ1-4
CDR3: CASRPGGDEKLFF
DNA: TGCGCCAGCAGGCCAGGGGGAGATGAAAAACTGTTTTTT

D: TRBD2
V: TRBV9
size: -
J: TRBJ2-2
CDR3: CASSVGGGGAGELFF
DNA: TGTGCCAGCAGCGTAGGAGGCGGGGGGGCCGGGGAGCTGTTTTTT

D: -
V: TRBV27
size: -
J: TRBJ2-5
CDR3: CASSVTGVLETQYF
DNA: TGTGCCAGCAGTGTGACAGGAGTCCTTGAGACCCAGTACTTC

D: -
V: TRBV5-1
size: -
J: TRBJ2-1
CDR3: CASSLAGRNEQFF
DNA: TGCGCCAGCAGCTTGGCGGGAAGAAATGAGCAGTTCTTC

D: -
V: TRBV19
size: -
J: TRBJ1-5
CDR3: CASSIQGIQPQHF
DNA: TGTGCCAGTAGTATACAGGGGATTCAGCCCCAGCATTTT

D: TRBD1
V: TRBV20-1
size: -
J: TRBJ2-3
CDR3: CSALRTGNTQYF
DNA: TGCAGTGCCTTAAGGACAGGCAATACGCAGTATTTT

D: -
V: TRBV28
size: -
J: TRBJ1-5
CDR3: CASSFVGPLARPQHF
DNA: TGTGCCAGCAGTTTTGTGGGTCCATTAGCGCGGCCCCAGCATTTT

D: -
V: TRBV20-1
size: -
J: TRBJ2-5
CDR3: CSASAPGRLQETQYF
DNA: TGCAGTGCTAGCGCTCCGGGACGGCTCCAAGAGACCCAGTACTTC

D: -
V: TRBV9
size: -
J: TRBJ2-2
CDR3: CASSVRTDQNTGELFF
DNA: TGTGCCAGCAGCGTAAGGACCGATCAGAACACCGGGGAGCTGTTTTTT

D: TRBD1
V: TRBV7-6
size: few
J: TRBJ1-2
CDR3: CASSPTGQGSYGYTF
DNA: TGTGCCAGCAGCCCGACGGGACAGGGGAGCTATGGCTACACCTTC

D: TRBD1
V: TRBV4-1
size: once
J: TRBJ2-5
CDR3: CASSLGQGVKETQYF
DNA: TGCGCCAGCAGCCTTGGACAGGGTGTTAAAGAGACCCAGTACTTC

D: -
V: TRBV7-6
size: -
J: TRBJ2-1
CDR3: CASSLQGGREQFF
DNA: TGTGCCAGCAGCTTACAGGGGGGCCGGGAGCAGTTCTTC

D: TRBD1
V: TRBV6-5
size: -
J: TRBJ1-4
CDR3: CASSAPGQGKEKLFF
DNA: TGTGCCAGCAGTGCCCCGGGACAGGGAAAGGAAAAACTGTTTTTT

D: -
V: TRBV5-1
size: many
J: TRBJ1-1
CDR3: CASSLVSGDTEAFF
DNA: TGCGCCAGCAGCTTGGTGTCAGGAGACACTGAAGCTTTCTTT

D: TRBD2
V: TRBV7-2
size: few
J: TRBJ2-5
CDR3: CASSFRLAGARGETQYF
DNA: TGTGCCAGCAGCTTTCGACTAGCGGGGGCCAGAGGAGAGACCCAGTACTTC

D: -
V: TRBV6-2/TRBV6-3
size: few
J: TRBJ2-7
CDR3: CASSPPGTSSYEQYF
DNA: TGTGCCAGCAGTCCCCCCGGGACATCCTCCTACGAGCAGTACTTC

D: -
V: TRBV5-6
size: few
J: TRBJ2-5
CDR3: CASSLPVGQETQYF
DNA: TGTGCCAGCAGCTTACCGGTGGGACAAGAGACCCAGTACTTC

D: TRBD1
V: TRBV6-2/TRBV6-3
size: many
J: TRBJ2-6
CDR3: CASSRSRDRWTGANVLTF
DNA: TGTGCCAGCAGTCGTAGCCGGGACAGGTGGACTGGGGCCAACGTCCTGACTTTC

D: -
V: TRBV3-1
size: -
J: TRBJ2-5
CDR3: CASSRLGQLGLQETQYF
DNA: TGTGCCAGCAGCCGCCTTGGGCAGTTGGGGTTACAAGAGACCCAGTACTTC

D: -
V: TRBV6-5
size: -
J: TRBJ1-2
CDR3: CASSYSLTGGYTF
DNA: TGTGCCAGCAGTTACTCGTTAACTGGCGGCTACACCTTC

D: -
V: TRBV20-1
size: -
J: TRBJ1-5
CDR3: CSAKGVTSNQPQHF
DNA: TGCAGTGCTAAAGGTGTAACGTCAAATCAGCCCCAGCATTTT

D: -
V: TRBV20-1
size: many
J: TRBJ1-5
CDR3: CSARPGQFRNQPQHF
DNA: TGCAGTGCTAGACCCGGACAGTTTCGCAATCAGCCCCAGCATTTT

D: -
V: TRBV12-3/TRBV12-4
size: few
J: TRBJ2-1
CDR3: CASGYNEQFF
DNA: TGTGCCAGCGGGTACAATGAGCAGTTCTTC

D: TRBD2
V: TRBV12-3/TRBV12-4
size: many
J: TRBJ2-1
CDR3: CATQLAGGYNEQFF
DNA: TGTGCCACCCAACTAGCGGGGGGTTACAATGAGCAGTTCTTC

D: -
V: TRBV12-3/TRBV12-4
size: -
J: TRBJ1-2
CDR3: CASSPWEGDYGYTF
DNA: TGTGCCAGCAGTCCCTGGGAGGGGGACTATGGCTACACCTTC

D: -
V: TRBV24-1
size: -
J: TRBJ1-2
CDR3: CATRGTDYGYTF
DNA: TGTGCCACCAGGGGGACGGACTATGGCTACACCTTC

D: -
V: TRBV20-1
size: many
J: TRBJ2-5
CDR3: CSGSRAIETQYF
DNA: TGCAGTGGGTCTAGGGCCATAGAGACCCAGTACTTC

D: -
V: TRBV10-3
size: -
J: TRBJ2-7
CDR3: CAISTIDAYEQYF
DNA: TGTGCCATCAGCACCATCGACGCCTACGAGCAGTACTTC

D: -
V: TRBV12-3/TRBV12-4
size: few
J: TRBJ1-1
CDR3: CASLTGNTEAFF
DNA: TGTGCCAGTCTGACAGGGAACACTGAAGCTTTCTTT

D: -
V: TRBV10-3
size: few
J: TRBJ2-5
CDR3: CAISDGRGPETQYF
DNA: TGTGCCATCAGTGATGGTAGGGGTCCGGAGACCCAGTACTTC

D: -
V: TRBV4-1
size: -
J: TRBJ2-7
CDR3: CASSQDEGIVDEQYF
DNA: TGCGCCAGCAGCCAAGATGAAGGGATCGTTGACGAGCAGTACTTC

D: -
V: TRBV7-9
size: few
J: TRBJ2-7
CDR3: CASSLGPGRYEQYF
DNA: TGTGCCAGCAGCTTAGGGCCTGGTCGTTACGAGCAGTACTTC

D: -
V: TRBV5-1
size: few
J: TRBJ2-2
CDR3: CASSPAVGGLMAGELFF
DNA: TGCGCCAGCAGCCCGGCCGTCGGGGGCCTGATGGCCGGGGAGCTGTTTTTT